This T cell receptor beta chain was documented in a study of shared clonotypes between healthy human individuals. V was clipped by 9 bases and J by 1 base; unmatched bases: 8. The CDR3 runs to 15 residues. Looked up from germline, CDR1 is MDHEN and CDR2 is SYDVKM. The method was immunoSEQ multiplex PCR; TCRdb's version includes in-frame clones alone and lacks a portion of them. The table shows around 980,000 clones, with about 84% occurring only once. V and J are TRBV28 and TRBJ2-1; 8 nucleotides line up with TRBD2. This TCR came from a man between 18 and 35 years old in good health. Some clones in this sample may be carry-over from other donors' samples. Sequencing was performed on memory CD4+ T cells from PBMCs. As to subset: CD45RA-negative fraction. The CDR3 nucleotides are TGTGCCAGTCTCCCGACTAGCGCATCCTACAATGAGCAGTTCTTC. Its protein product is CASLPTSASYNEQFF.